A selection of T cell receptor beta chains follows, all from one sample in a study of T cells in Graves' hyperthyroidism and ophthalmopathy. TCRdb re-derived calls from the multiplex PCR reads in MiXCR, one entry per CDR3 protein. In the table there are around 340,000 distinct CDR3 sequences, about 18% of which are singletons. What was sequenced was blood. Source of these receptors: a woman in her thirties with Graves' hyperthyroidism that later progressed to Graves' ophthalmopathy. Each CDR3 is given with its conserved first and last residue. D genes are given only for firm matches. The listing skips clone size in some rows; elsewhere it reads once, few, many or a size class.

D: TRBD1
V: TRBV28
size: many
J: TRBJ1-1
DNA: TGTGCCAGCAGCATGACAGGGAAACTGAACACTGAAGCTTTCTTT
CDR3: CASSMTGKLNTEAFF

D: .
V: TRBV3-1
size: .
J: TRBJ2-3
DNA: TGTGCCAGCAGCGGGGCGGGACTCTACACAGATACGCAGTATTTT
CDR3: CASSGAGLYTDTQYF

D: .
V: TRBV5-6
size: many
J: TRBJ1-1
DNA: TGTGCCAGCAGCTGGGGGCCCAGCCTAATGAACACTGAAGCTTTCTTT
CDR3: CASSWGPSLMNTEAFF

D: TRBD2
V: TRBV27
size: few
J: TRBJ2-1
DNA: TGTGCCAGCAGTTTTGGGACTAGCGGGAGTGTCTTC
CDR3: CASSFGTSGSVF

D: .
V: TRBV24-1
size: many
J: TRBJ2-7
DNA: TGTGCCACCAGTGATGGGTACGCTGACGAGCAGTACTTC
CDR3: CATSDGYADEQYF

D: .
V: TRBV2
size: .
J: TRBJ1-2
DNA: TGTGCCAGCAGTGATCTAGGACAGTATGGCTACACCTTC
CDR3: CASSDLGQYGYTF

D: TRBD2
V: TRBV19
size: few
J: TRBJ2-1
DNA: TGTTCCCTCCTCTTGCCCCCGGGGGCAGCCAGACCGACTAGCGGTTCCTACAATGAGCAGTTCTTC
CDR3: CSLLLPPGAARPTSGSYNEQFF

D: .
V: TRBV12-3/TRBV12-4
size: many
J: TRBJ1-2
DNA: TGTGCCAGCAGCATACAGGGCGCCTATGGCTACACCTTC
CDR3: CASSIQGAYGYTF

D: .
V: TRBV14
size: .
J: TRBJ2-5
DNA: TGTGCCAGCAGCCAGAATCCGGGCCAAGAGACCCAGTACTTC
CDR3: CASSQNPGQETQYF

D: .
V: TRBV2
size: many
J: TRBJ1-5
DNA: TGTGCCAGCCGTCCAGATTTCGGCAATCAGCCCCAGCATTTT
CDR3: CASRPDFGNQPQHF

D: .
V: TRBV11-3
size: .
J: TRBJ1-1
DNA: TGTGCCAGCAGCAGGACATCCGGGTCGGAAGCTTTCTTT
CDR3: CASSRTSGSEAFF

D: TRBD1
V: TRBV27
size: many
J: TRBJ1-5
DNA: TGTGCCAGCAGGGGGACAGGGGGGGATCAGCCCCAGCATTTT
CDR3: CASRGTGGDQPQHF

D: TRBD1
V: TRBV28
size: .
J: TRBJ2-3
DNA: TGTGCCAGCAGTTTAACGCCACAGGGGACCACAGATACGCAGTATTTT
CDR3: CASSLTPQGTTDTQYF

D: .
V: TRBV7-9
size: .
J: TRBJ1-1
DNA: TGTGCCAGCAGCTTCAGGGAGGCTGAAGCTTTCTTT
CDR3: CASSFREAEAFF

D: .
V: TRBV15
size: many
J: TRBJ2-1
DNA: TGTGCCATCGCGGGGCACGTTAACAATGAGCAGTTCTTC
CDR3: CAIAGHVNNEQFF

D: .
V: TRBV30
size: many
J: TRBJ2-1
DNA: TGTGCCTGCGGCAGTTACAATGAGCAGTTCTTC
CDR3: CACGSYNEQFF

D: .
V: TRBV19
size: .
J: TRBJ1-3
DNA: TGTGCCGGCCACCACCGTAGAGGAAACACCATATATTTT
CDR3: CAGHHRRGNTIYF

D: .
V: TRBV3-1
size: .
J: TRBJ2-1
DNA: TGTGCCAGCAGCCAGGGCAATGAGCAGTTCTTC
CDR3: CASSQGNEQFF

D: TRBD2
V: TRBV6-5
size: few
J: TRBJ2-1
DNA: TGTGCCAGCAGTTACTCGATCCCGCGGGGGAAAAAGCAGTTCTTC
CDR3: CASSYSIPRGKKQFF

D: TRBD1
V: TRBV6-5
size: many
J: TRBJ2-5
DNA: TGTGCCAGCAGTTACTCAGGGGGCTATGAGACCCAGTACTTC
CDR3: CASSYSGGYETQYF

D: .
V: TRBV28
size: many
J: TRBJ1-1
DNA: TGTGCCAGCAGTACAGAGTTAATGAACACTGAAGCTTTCTTT
CDR3: CASSTELMNTEAFF

D: TRBD2
V: TRBV7-9
size: many
J: TRBJ2-1
DNA: TGTGCCAGCAGCGAAGCGGGACTAGCGGGGGGAGGGCAGTTCTTC
CDR3: CASSEAGLAGGGQFF

D: .
V: TRBV19
size: few
J: TRBJ1-2
DNA: TGTGCCAGTAGTACCATGGGAATTAACTATGGCTACACCTTC
CDR3: CASSTMGINYGYTF

D: TRBD1
V: TRBV19
size: many
J: TRBJ1-2
DNA: TGTGCCAGTAGGGAACGGGACAGCGGTCTAGGTGGCTACACCTTC
CDR3: CASRERDSGLGGYTF

D: TRBD2
V: TRBV6-1
size: many
J: TRBJ2-3
DNA: TGTGCCAGCAGGAATACGGGACTAGCGGGGGGGACAGATACGCAGTATTTT
CDR3: CASRNTGLAGGTDTQYF

D: .
V: TRBV7-8
size: .
J: TRBJ2-5
DNA: TGTGCCAGCAGTAAGACAGGTCAAGAGACCCAGTACTTC
CDR3: CASSKTGQETQYF

D: .
V: TRBV9
size: .
J: TRBJ2-1
DNA: TGTGCCAGCAGCGTAGCTAGGGCGCATGCGCAGTTCTTC
CDR3: CASSVARAHAQFF

D: .
V: TRBV18
size: many
J: TRBJ2-7
DNA: TGTGCCAGCTCACCTACATCCCCGTCCTACGAGCAGTACTTC
CDR3: CASSPTSPSYEQYF

D: TRBD2
V: TRBV9
size: .
J: TRBJ2-3
DNA: TGTACTAGCGGGGGAGGTATCACAGATACGCAGTATTTT
CDR3: CTSGGGITDTQYF

D: .
V: TRBV20-1
size: .
J: TRBJ2-1
DNA: TGCAGTGCTAATACTAGGGAGGCCCTATACAATGAGCAGTTCTTC
CDR3: CSANTREALYNEQFF

D: .
V: TRBV28
size: many
J: TRBJ2-1
DNA: TGTGCCAGCAGTTCGGAGAGTAGGCCTCAGTGGTTCTTC
CDR3: CASSSESRPQWFF

D: .
V: TRBV7-6
size: many
J: TRBJ2-7
DNA: TGTGCCAGCAGCTTGCAGGGGTTCGAGCAGTACTTC
CDR3: CASSLQGFEQYF

D: TRBD1
V: TRBV7-8
size: many
J: TRBJ2-2
DNA: TGTGCCAGCACCCCCTGGGGCAGGGGGCTTGGCACCGGGGAGCTGTTTTTT
CDR3: CASTPWGRGLGTGELFF

D: .
V: TRBV10-3
size: many
J: TRBJ2-7
DNA: TGTGCCATCAGTGAAGAACTCGGCTACGAGCAGTACTTC
CDR3: CAISEELGYEQYF

D: .
V: TRBV7-8
size: many
J: TRBJ2-6
DNA: TGTGCCAGCAGCTTACAGAGCCCTGGCCACTCTGGGGCCAACGTCCTGACTTTC
CDR3: CASSLQSPGHSGANVLTF

D: .
V: TRBV3-1
size: many
J: TRBJ1-4
DNA: TGTGCCAGCAGCCAAGGGTCTAGCAGGAGTAATGAAAAACTGTTTTTT
CDR3: CASSQGSSRSNEKLFF

D: TRBD1
V: TRBV29-1
size: many
J: TRBJ2-7
DNA: TGCAGCGTTGAAGATACAGGCGACAGGGGGACAACCTACGAGCAGTACTTC
CDR3: CSVEDTGDRGTTYEQYF

D: .
V: TRBV6-2/TRBV6-3
size: many
J: TRBJ1-5
DNA: TGTGCCAGCAGTTTACACACGATACTCAATCAGCCCCAGCATTTT
CDR3: CASSLHTILNQPQHF

D: TRBD1
V: TRBV6-1
size: .
J: TRBJ1-4
DNA: TGTGCCAGCAGCAGGGGGTTTGGTGAAAAACTGTTTTTT
CDR3: CASSRGFGEKLFF

D: TRBD1
V: TRBV11-2
size: many
J: TRBJ1-2
DNA: TGTGCCAGCAGCTCGCATAACCGGGACAGGTCTAACTATGGCTACACCTTC
CDR3: CASSSHNRDRSNYGYTF

D: TRBD1
V: TRBV18
size: many
J: TRBJ2-1
DNA: TGTGCCAGCTCACGTGGACAGGTGAATCAGAATGAGCAGTTCTTC
CDR3: CASSRGQVNQNEQFF

D: TRBD1
V: TRBV15
size: few
J: TRBJ1-2
DNA: TGTGCCACCAGCAGAGACCTGGGTGGGACAGGTCAACATCGTGGCTACACCTTC
CDR3: CATSRDLGGTGQHRGYTF

D: .
V: TRBV6-5
size: many
J: TRBJ1-1
DNA: TGTGCCAGCAGTTACCATCTCCTGAACACTGAAGCTTTCTTT
CDR3: CASSYHLLNTEAFF

D: .
V: TRBV14
size: many
J: TRBJ2-1
DNA: TGTGCCAGCAGCCATTTCCGGTCCAACTCCTACAATGAGCAGTTCTTC
CDR3: CASSHFRSNSYNEQFF

D: .
V: TRBV19
size: many
J: TRBJ1-2
DNA: TGTGCCAGTAGTATCAGGGGCTACACCTTC
CDR3: CASSIRGYTF

D: .
V: TRBV10-3
size: .
J: TRBJ1-2
DNA: TGTGCCATCACGGACAGCAACTATCGCTACACCTTC
CDR3: CAITDSNYRYTF

D: TRBD1
V: TRBV19
size: many
J: TRBJ1-2
DNA: TGTGCCAGTACCCCGGGGGGACAGCACGGCTACACCTTC
CDR3: CASTPGGQHGYTF

D: TRBD1
V: TRBV5-8
size: .
J: TRBJ1-5
DNA: TGTGCCAGCAGCGCACCCCGACAGGGAAGCAATCAGCCCCAGCATTTT
CDR3: CASSAPRQGSNQPQHF

D: TRBD1
V: TRBV24-1
size: few
J: TRBJ1-5
DNA: TGTGCCACCAGTGATCGGGACAGTATATCTCAGCCCCAGCATTTT
CDR3: CATSDRDSISQPQHF